One T cell receptor beta chain is described in this entry. Its cognate antigen is unknown. The germline gene is not matched at one end of the junction; a read error may be the cause. The data stem from a study of T cells after yellow fever vaccination. General study points: Relatively few clonotypes were ones that appeared in both CD4 and CD8 compartments.

The CDR3 loop spans 12 amino acids. Template switching with 5'RACE generated the TCR cDNA and added a universal primer site and UMIs. TCRdb itself ran the 5' RACE reads through MiXCR, one entry per CDR3 protein. In the table there are 450,000 to 550,000 distinct CDR3 sequences, just over 20% of which are singletons. The source was PBMCs, collected roughly 20 days after the first yellow fever vaccination. The rearrangement joins TRBV12-3 or TRBV12-4 to TRBJ2-1; 9 positions match TRBD2. This sequence originates from a man younger than 35 who received the YFV17D yellow fever vaccine. DNA of the CDR3: TGTGCCAGCAGTTTATTGCGGGGGGGCAGGGTCTTC. Its translation is CASSLLRGGRVF.